Following are 24 T cell receptor beta chains from one sample sequenced in a study of vaccination effects on CD4 cells after COVID-19. Method: immunoSEQ multiplex PCR; TCRdb's copy keeps in-frame clones and lacks some. The sample holds approximately 30,000 clones, approximately 68% seen once. No antigen is known for these receptors. With the ViraFEST assay, the study expanded antigen-specific CD4+ T cells using viral peptide pools, then sequenced them. Following a roughly 9-day culture, CD4+ T cells were purified. Here the sequenced sample was CD4+ T cells from PBMCs cultured with HCoV-229E spike peptides, taken before COVID-19 vaccination. These receptors all come from a human donor who received a COVID-19 vaccine.

The chain has TRBV28 and TRBJ1-5, with D hard to call. The CDR3 extends over 13 amino acids. V was shortened by 5 bases and J by 0 bases, with 5 bases between the two germline ends. Germline V gene sequence: CDR1 MDHEN, CDR2 SYDVKM. The CDR3 sequence: CASSADSNQPQHF. The CDR3 DNA is TGTGCCAGCAGTGCGGATAGCAATCAGCCCCAGCATTTT.

The chain carries TRBV19 and TRBJ2-1; 10 bases align to TRBD2. The CDR3 totals 16 residues. Trimming took 6 bases from V and 3 from J; bases not matched to a gene: 8. CDR1 and CDR2 from the germline V gene are LNHDA and SQIVND (reference sequence). Here the CDR3 reads CASSGLAGGRYNEQFF. The CDR3 DNA is TGTGCCAGTAGCGGATTAGCGGGAGGCCGCTACAATGAGCAGTTCTTC. The full variable domain, with the rest looked up from reference TRBV19 and TRBJ2-1, is DGGITQSPKYLFRKEGQNVTLSCEQNLNHDAMYWYRQDPGQGLRLIYYSQIVNDFQKGDIAEGYSVSREKKESFPLTVTSAQKNPTAFYLCASSGLAGGRYNEQFFGPGTRLTVL.

The V and J genes are TRBV6-1 and TRBJ1-5, with D possibly TRBD1 on 5 matching bases. Germline assignment: CDR1 MNHNS and CDR2 SASEGT. The CDR3 consists of 15 residues. V was trimmed by 1 base and J by 5 bases, leaving 12 bases between them. CDR3 region: CASSEGGRGDQPQHF. CDR3 DNA: TGTGCCAGCAGTGAAGGTGGTAGGGGAGATCAGCCCCAGCATTTT.

The chain recombines TRBV2 with TRBJ2-7; maybe TRBD2 (5 bases). V was trimmed by 1 base and J by 4 bases, leaving 17 bases between them. Germline V lookup: CDR1 SNHLY, CDR2 FYNNEI. CDR3 length equals 16 residues. This CDR3 is CASSEGGQYGRYEQYF. The CDR3 DNA reads as TGTGCCAGCAGTGAAGGAGGGCAGTACGGTAGGTACGAGCAGTACTTC. Combining the CDR3 with reference TRBV2 and TRBJ2-7 gives the whole variable domain EPEVTQTPSHQVTQMGQEVILRCVPISNHLYFYWYRQILGQKVEFLVSFYNNEISEKSEIFDDQFSVERPDGSNFTLKIRSTKLEDSAMYFCASSEGGQYGRYEQYFGPGTRLTVT.

In regard to this clone: Distinct nucleotide sequences in the sample also encode this CDR3. This chain joins TRBV12-3 or TRBV12-4 and TRBJ1-2, with D perhaps matching TRBD1 (6 bases). The V gene lost 2 bases and the J gene lost 5 bases, with 6 bases spanning the gap. This CDR3 has 12 residues. DNA of the CDR3: TGTGCCAGCAGTTTAAGGGGGTATGGCTACACCTTC. Protein: CASSLRGYGYTF.

V and J are TRBV2 and TRBJ2-7; 8 bases match TRBD1. This CDR3 has 15 amino acids. The V and J ends lost 6 bases and 2 bases, in that order; junction bases with no gene match: 9. CDR1 and CDR2 from the germline V gene are SNHLY and FYNNEI. This chain's CDR3 is CASRPRQGTAYEQYF. The CDR3 DNA reads TGTGCCAGCAGGCCGAGACAGGGGACGGCCTACGAGCAGTACTTC.

The CDR3 sequence is CATSRELAGAKNIQYF. CDR3 in DNA: TGTGCCACCAGCAGAGAACTAGCTGGAGCCAAAAACATTCAGTACTTC. The chain has TRBV15 and TRBJ2-4, with D possibly TRBD2 on 6 matching bases. The CDR3 has 16 amino acids. The germline V gene encodes CDR1 LNHNV and CDR2 YYDKDF (reference sequence). The V and J ends lost 0 bases and 0 bases respectively, with 9 bases between them.

The chain's CDR3 is CASRTYGPGAYGYTF. The CDR3 DNA follows: TGTGCCAGCCGTACATACGGACCGGGGGCGTATGGCTACACCTTC. This rearrangement joins TRBV18 to TRBJ1-2; D possibly corresponds to TRBD1 (6 bases). The CDR3 is 15 residues long. V was clipped by 8 bases and J by 5 bases, with 21 bases between them. Per the germline V gene, CDR1 is KGHSH and CDR2 is LQKENI.

The rearrangement joins TRBV27 to TRBJ2-7, with D possibly TRBD2 on 5 matching bases. V lost 10 bases and J lost 3, with 13 bases in between. The CDR3 covers 12 residues. From germline, CDR1 is MNHEY and CDR2 SMNVEV (reference sequence). CDR3 bases: TGTGCCAATAGAGGGAGCGGCTACGAGCAGTACTTC. It codes for CANRGSGYEQYF.

This clone turned up a few times. V usage is TRBV2 and J usage is TRBJ2-1, with 9 bases that match TRBD2. Germline V gives CDR1 SNHLY, CDR2 FYNNEI. CDR3 length: 15 residues. With V trimmed by 7 bases and J by 4 bases, 8 bases remained unmatched. CDR3 DNA sequence: TGTGCCAGCATTTTTGGAGCGGGGGGTTACAATGAGCAGTTCTTC. It yields the protein CASIFGAGGYNEQFF.

The chain recombines TRBV6-5 with TRBJ1-5, with D possibly TRBD1 on 5 matching bases. Trimming shortened V by 5 bases and J by 7 bases, and 15 bases separated the two germline ends. Germline V gene sequence: CDR1 MNHEY, CDR2 SVGAGI. The CDR3 spans 14 residues. CDR3 in amino acids: CASSPQGNRQPQHF. The CDR3 region has the DNA TGTGCCAGCAGTCCCCAGGGAAATCGGCAGCCCCAGCATTTT.

The genes are TRBV28 and TRBJ1-2, with D uncertain. Germline CDR1 is MDHEN and CDR2 is SYDVKM. V was cut by 6 bases and J by 4 bases, with 15 bases left in between. The CDR3 has 14 amino acids. The CDR3 nucleotides are TGTGCCAGCAGGACCGGGCTGACGGGCTATGGCTACACCTTC. It codes for CASRTGLTGYGYTF.

V usage is TRBV6-5 and J usage is TRBJ1-3, with 7 bases that match TRBD1. V was clipped by 6 bases and J by 3 bases; unmatched bases: 2. The germline gives CDR1 MNHEY, CDR2 SVGAGI. The CDR3 spans 13 residues. The CDR3 DNA follows: TGTGCCAGCAGAGGGACAGTTGGAAACACCATATATTTT. Its protein product is CASRGTVGNTIYF.

The chain is built from TRBV5-5 and TRBJ2-5, with TRBD2 matching over 14 bases. The CDR3 is made up of 19 amino acids. Germline V gene sequence: CDR1 SGHKS, CDR2 YYEKEE (reference sequence). V was pared by 0 bases and J by 4 bases, with 11 bases of the junction left unmatched. The CDR3 sequence is CASSLARLAGGLVGETQYF. The CDR3 coding sequence is TGTGCCAGCAGCTTGGCCAGACTAGCGGGAGGGCTGGTGGGAGAGACCCAGTACTTC.

The gene calls are TRBV6-5 and TRBJ1-3, with 7 bases fitting TRBD1. CDR1 is MNHEY, CDR2 SVGAGI, per germline. The CDR3 is 15 amino acids. V lost 6 bases to trimming and J lost 4 bases; unmatched junction nucleotides: 9. The CDR3 spells CASRGLTGSGNTIYF. The DNA of the CDR3 is TGTGCCAGCAGGGGGTTGACAGGGTCAGGAAACACCATATATTTT.

V gene TRBV18 combines with J gene TRBJ2-7; 7 bases agree with TRBD1. Unmatched junction bases numbered 5, after V lost 6 bases and J lost 0 bases. The CDR3 has 14 amino acids. The germline V gene encodes CDR1 KGHSH and CDR2 LQKENI. CDR3 protein: CASSRTGASYEQYF. The CDR3 region has the DNA TGTGCCAGCTCCCGGACAGGTGCCTCCTACGAGCAGTACTTC.

The chain is built from TRBV4-2 and TRBJ1-2, with D uncertain. Germline values: CDR1 LGHNA, CDR2 YNFKEQ. This CDR3 contains 13 residues. Trimming shortened V by 0 bases and J by 4 bases, and 6 bases separated the two germline ends. The chain's CDR3 is CASSQDPLYGYTF. CDR3 nucleotide sequence: TGTGCCAGCAGCCAAGATCCACTCTATGGCTACACCTTC.

The chain carries TRBV6-5 and TRBJ2-2; D perhaps matches TRBD2 (5 bases). From germline, CDR1 is MNHEY and CDR2 SVGAGI. The CDR3 is made up of 13 amino acids. The ends were cut back, 7 bases at V and 2 bases at J, with 8 bases in the middle. Here the CDR3 DNA reads TGTGCCAGCATGACTACCAACACCGGGGAGCTGTTTTTT. This sequence encodes CASMTTNTGELFF.

The chain employs TRBV30 and TRBJ2-6; D is ambiguous. Between the trimmed V and J ends, which lost 5 bases and 3 bases, there was a span of 11 bases. The CDR3 is 14 amino acids. The germline V gene has CDR1 GTSNPN and CDR2 SVGIG (reference sequence). The CDR3 DNA follows: TGTGCCTGGCAACTGGGTGGTGGGGCCAACGTCCTGACTTTC. This sequence encodes CAWQLGGGANVLTF. Supplemented by reference TRBV30 and TRBJ2-6, the full variable domain reads SQTIHQWPATLVQPVGSPLSLECTVEGTSNPNLYWYRQAAGRGLQLLFYSVGIGQISSEVPQNLSASRPQDRQFILSSKKLLLSDSGFYLCAWQLGGGANVLTFGAGSRLTVL.

The chain employs TRBV11-1 and TRBJ2-1; 7 bases are a match to TRBD1. The CDR3 is made up of 15 amino acids. V was pared by 2 bases and J by 2 bases, with 3 bases of the junction left unmatched. Germline V lookup: CDR1 SGHAT, CDR2 FQDESV (reference sequence). CDR3 coding DNA: TGTGCCAGCAGCTTAATCGGGACAGCCTACAATGAGCAGTTCTTC. Amino acid sequence: CASSLIGTAYNEQFF.

The chain carries TRBV11-2 and TRBJ2-2, with D perhaps TRBD2 (6 bases). CDR3 length: 16 amino acids. Deletions cut 2 bases from V and 2 bases from J, with 12 bases between. Germline assignment: CDR1 SGHAT and CDR2 FQNNGV. The CDR3 is CASSLQRVRNTGELFF. DNA of the CDR3: TGTGCCAGCAGCTTACAGCGGGTCCGAAACACCGGGGAGCTGTTTTTT.

This chain uses TRBV15 with TRBJ2-5; 7 bases match TRBD2. Germline V lookup: CDR1 LNHNV, CDR2 YYDKDF (reference sequence). V shed 5 bases, J shed 5 bases, and the junction held 8 bases outside the gene matches. The CDR3 contains 14 residues. The CDR3 spells CATSGRGGSETQYF. CDR3 DNA sequence: TGTGCCACCAGCGGGAGAGGCGGGAGTGAGACCCAGTACTTC. Full variable domain (outside the CDR3, taken from reference TRBV15 and TRBJ2-5): DAMVIQNPRYQVTQFGKPVTLSCSQTLNHNVMYWYQQKSSQAPKLLFHYYDKDFNNEADTPDNFQSRRPNTSFCFLDIRSPGLGDTAMYLCATSGRGGSETQYFGPGTRLLVL.

The chain joins TRBV3-1 (or the pseudogene TRBV3-2) to TRBJ2-7; D unresolved. V was trimmed by 3 bases and J by 0 bases, leaving 9 bases between them. The CDR3 runs to 14 residues. CDR1 is LGHDT, CDR2 YNNKEL, per germline (reference sequence). CDR3 sequence (DNA): TGTGCCAGCAGCCAGGTACAGTCCTCCTACGAGCAGTACTTC. This sequence encodes CASSQVQSSYEQYF.

V usage is TRBV28 and J usage is TRBJ1-2; a possible D gene is TRBD1 (6 bases). Germline CDR1 MDHEN, CDR2 SYDVKM. CDR3 length: 15 amino acids. V was cut by 8 bases and J by 2 bases, with 18 bases left in between. DNA for the CDR3: TGTGCCAGCGGGTCTATGGGGCAGGGGAACTATGGCTACACCTTC. This gives the protein CASGSMGQGNYGYTF.